These 7 T cell receptor beta chains were sequenced from one sample in a study of shared clonotypes between healthy human individuals. TCRdb's table, derived via immunoSEQ multiplex PCR, lists solely in-frame clones and lacks some. Of about 2.3 million clones in the sample, just over 90% were seen once. Source material: naive CD4+ T cells from PBMCs. Subset given: CD45RA+ positively selected. These receptors were collected from a young man in good health. Some clones in this sample may be carry-over from other donors' samples.

This chain links TRBV2 with TRBJ1-5; unclear D gene. Germline V gene lookup returns CDR1 SNHLY and CDR2 FYNNEI. V was cut by 4 bases and J by 1 base, with 5 bases left in between. The CDR3 runs 13 residues. CDR3 loop: CASSVGSNQPQHF. The CDR3 nucleotides are TGTGCCAGCAGTGTGGGCAGCAATCAGCCCCAGCATTTT.

This clone was counted a few times. The V call is TRBV7-9, the J call TRBJ1-1, with TRBD1 identical over 7 bases. This CDR3 has 15 residues. Germline CDR1 is SEHNR and CDR2 is FQNEAQ (reference sequence). The J segment lost 1 base and the V segment lost 0 bases, leaving 2 bases of the junction unmatched. The CDR3 is CASSLARGQNTEAFF. The CDR3 DNA follows: TGTGCCAGCAGCTTAGCTAGGGGGCAGAACACTGAAGCTTTCTTT.

J is TRBJ1-2 and V is TRBV11-2; 8 positions match TRBD1. CDR3 length: 15 residues. The V segment lost 2 bases and the J segment 4 bases; nucleotides outside the gene matches: 6. CDR1 SGHAT and CDR2 FQNNGV come from the germline V gene. CDR3 sequence (DNA): TGTGCCAGCAGCTTATCAGGGGGCTTACTCTATGGCTACACCTTC. It codes for CASSLSGGLLYGYTF. The full variable domain, in which reference TRBV11-2 and TRBJ1-2 provide the parts outside the CDR3, is EAGVAQSPRYKIIEKRQSVAFWCNPISGHATLYWYQQILGQGPKLLIQFQNNGVVDDSQLPKDRFSAERLKGVDSTLKIQPAKLEDSAVYLCASSLSGGLLYGYTFGSGTRLTVV.

The chain recombines TRBV6-5 with TRBJ1-1; TRBD1 agrees at 9 bases. Looked up from germline, CDR1 is MNHEY and CDR2 is SVGAGI. V shed 5 bases, J shed 2 bases, and the junction held 6 bases outside the gene matches. The CDR3 runs 15 residues. CDR3 nucleotide sequence: TGTGCCAGCAGTCAACGACAGGGGGGTAACACTGAAGCTTTCTTT. Protein product: CASSQRQGGNTEAFF.

This clone was counted between two and nine times. The gene calls are TRBV2 and TRBJ1-5; weak D call: TRBD1 (6 bases). V was trimmed by 6 bases and J by 3 bases, leaving 12 bases between them. Germline V gives CDR1 SNHLY, CDR2 FYNNEI. The CDR3 totals 14 residues. CDR3 coding DNA: TGTGCCAGCAGGGACAGTGACCTCAATCAGCCCCAGCATTTT. As protein: CASRDSDLNQPQHF.

A single count supports this clone. Other DNA sequences within the sample encode an identical CDR3. This chain joins TRBV5-4 and TRBJ1-4; 9 nucleotides agree with TRBD1. Per the germline V gene, CDR1 is SGHNT and CDR2 is YYREEE (reference sequence). The CDR3 runs 14 residues. V shed 4 bases and J 5 bases; nucleotides not matched to a gene: 3. The CDR3 DNA is TGTGCCAGCAGCCGTACAGGGGGCAATGAAAAACTGTTTTTT. Translation gives CASSRTGGNEKLFF.

This chain uses TRBV28 with TRBJ2-1; 11 nucleotides agree with TRBD2. Trimming took 5 bases from V and 2 from J; bases not matched to a gene: 5. The CDR3 loop spans 16 amino acids. The germline gives CDR1 MDHEN, CDR2 SYDVKM. CDR3 sequence reads: CASSILAGAAYNEQFF. In DNA, the CDR3 is TGTGCCAGCAGTATACTAGCGGGAGCGGCCTACAATGAGCAGTTCTTC.